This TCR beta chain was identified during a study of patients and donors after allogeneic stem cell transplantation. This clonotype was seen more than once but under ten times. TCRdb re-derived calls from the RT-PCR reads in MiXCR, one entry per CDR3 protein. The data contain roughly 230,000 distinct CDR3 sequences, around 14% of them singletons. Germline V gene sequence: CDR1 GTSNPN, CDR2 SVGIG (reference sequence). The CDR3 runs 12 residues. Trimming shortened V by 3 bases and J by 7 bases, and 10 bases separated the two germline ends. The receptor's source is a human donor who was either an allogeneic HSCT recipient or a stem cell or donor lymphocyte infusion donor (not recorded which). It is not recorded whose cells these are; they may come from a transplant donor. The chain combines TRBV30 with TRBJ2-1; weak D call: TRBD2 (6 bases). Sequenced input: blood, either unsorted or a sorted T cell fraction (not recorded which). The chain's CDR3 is CAWRRTTNEQFF. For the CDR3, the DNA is TGTGCCTGGAGGCGGACTACTAATGAGCAGTTCTTC.